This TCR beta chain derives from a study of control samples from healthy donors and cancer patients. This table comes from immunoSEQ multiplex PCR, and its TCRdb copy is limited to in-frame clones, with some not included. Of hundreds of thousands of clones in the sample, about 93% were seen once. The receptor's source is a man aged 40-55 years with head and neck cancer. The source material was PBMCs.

CDR3 DNA sequence: TGTGCCAGTAGTACCTCCCGGGTCAGCAGCACAGATACGCAGTATTTT. Amino acids: CASSTSRVSSTDTQYF. V usage is TRBV19 and J usage is TRBJ2-3, with D unclear. The CDR3 covers 16 residues. With 4 bases removed from V and 0 bases from J, the gap between germline ends came to 14 bases. The germline gives CDR1 LNHDA, CDR2 SQIVND (reference sequence).